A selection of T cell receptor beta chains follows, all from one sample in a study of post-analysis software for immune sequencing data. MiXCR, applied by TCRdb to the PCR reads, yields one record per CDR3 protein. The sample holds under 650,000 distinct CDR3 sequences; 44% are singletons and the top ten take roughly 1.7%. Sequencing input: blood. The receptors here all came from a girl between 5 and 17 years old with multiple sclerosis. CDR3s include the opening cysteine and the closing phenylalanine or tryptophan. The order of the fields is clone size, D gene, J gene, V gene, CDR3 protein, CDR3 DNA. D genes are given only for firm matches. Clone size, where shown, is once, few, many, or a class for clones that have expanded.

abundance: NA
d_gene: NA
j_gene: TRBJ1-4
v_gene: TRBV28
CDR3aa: CASSLRREKLFF
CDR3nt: TGTGCCAGCAGCCTTAGGAGGGAAAAACTGTTTTTT

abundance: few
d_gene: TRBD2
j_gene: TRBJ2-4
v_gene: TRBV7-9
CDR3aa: CASSSGTRRNIQYF
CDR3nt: TGTGCCAGCAGCTCCGGGACTAGGAGAAACATTCAGTACTTC

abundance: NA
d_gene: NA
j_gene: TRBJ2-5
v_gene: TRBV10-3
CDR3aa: CAISEVEETQYF
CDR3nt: TGTGCCATCAGTGAGGTTGAGGAGACCCAGTACTTC

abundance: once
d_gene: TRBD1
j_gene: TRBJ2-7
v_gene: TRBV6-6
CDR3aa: CASSSGTGFDEQYF
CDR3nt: TGTGCCAGCAGTTCCGGGACAGGGTTCGACGAGCAGTACTTC

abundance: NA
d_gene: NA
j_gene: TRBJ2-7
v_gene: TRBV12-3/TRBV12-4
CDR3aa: CASSLTGRGEKYF
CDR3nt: TGTGCCAGCAGTTTGACCGGCAGGGGAGAAAAGTACTTC

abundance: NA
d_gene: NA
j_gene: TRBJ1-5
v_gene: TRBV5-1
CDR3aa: CASSYRVSNQPQHF
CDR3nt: TGCGCCAGCAGCTATCGTGTTAGCAATCAGCCCCAGCATTTT

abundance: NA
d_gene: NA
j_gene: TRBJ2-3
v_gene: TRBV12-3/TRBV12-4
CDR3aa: CASSLARDRGIITDTQYF
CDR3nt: TGTGCCAGCAGTTTAGCCCGGGATCGGGGGATCATTACAGATACGCAGTATTTT

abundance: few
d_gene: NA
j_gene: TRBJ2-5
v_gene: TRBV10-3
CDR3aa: CAISEQGQQYF
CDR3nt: TGTGCCATCAGTGAACAGGGCCAGCAGTACTTC

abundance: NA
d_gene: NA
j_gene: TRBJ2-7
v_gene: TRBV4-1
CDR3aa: CASTGGLREAYEQYF
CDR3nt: TGCGCCAGCACCGGGGGGCTCAGGGAGGCCTACGAGCAGTACTTC

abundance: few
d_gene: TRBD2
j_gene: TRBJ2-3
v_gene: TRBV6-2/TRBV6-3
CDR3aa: CASSQLTGLAGADTQYF
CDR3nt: TGTGCCAGCAGTCAACTCACTGGACTAGCGGGGGCTGATACGCAGTATTTT

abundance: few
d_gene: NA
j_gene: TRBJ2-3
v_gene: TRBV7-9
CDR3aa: CASSPRGISTDTQYF
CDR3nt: TGTGCCAGCAGCCCAAGGGGGATTAGCACAGATACGCAGTATTTT

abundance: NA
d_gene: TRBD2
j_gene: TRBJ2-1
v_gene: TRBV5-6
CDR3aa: CASSFSSAGTSYNEQFF
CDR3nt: TGTGCCAGCAGCTTTTCCTCGGCCGGGACTAGCTACAATGAGCAGTTCTTC

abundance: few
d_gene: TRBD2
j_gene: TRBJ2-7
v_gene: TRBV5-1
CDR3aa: CASSLAGGLAGTASYEQYF
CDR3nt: TGCGCCAGCAGCTTGGCAGGGGGACTAGCGGGTACAGCCTCCTACGAGCAGTACTTC

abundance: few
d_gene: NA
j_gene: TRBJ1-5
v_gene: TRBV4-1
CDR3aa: CASSQYRDSNQPQHF
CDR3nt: TGCGCCAGCAGCCAGTACAGGGATAGCAATCAGCCCCAGCATTTT

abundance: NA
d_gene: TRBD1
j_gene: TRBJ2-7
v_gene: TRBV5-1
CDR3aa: CASSFRTGDFEQYF
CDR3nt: TGCGCCAGCAGCTTCCGGACAGGGGACTTCGAGCAGTACTTC

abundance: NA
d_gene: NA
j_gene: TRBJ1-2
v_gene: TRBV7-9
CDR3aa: CASSLSGGANYGYTF
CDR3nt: TGTGCCAGCAGCTTAAGCGGCGGGGCTAACTATGGCTACACCTTC

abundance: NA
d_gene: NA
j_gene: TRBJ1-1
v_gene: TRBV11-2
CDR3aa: CASSSWAIPLYMNTEAFF
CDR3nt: TGTGCCAGCAGCTCCTGGGCCATACCCCTTTACATGAACACTGAAGCTTTCTTT

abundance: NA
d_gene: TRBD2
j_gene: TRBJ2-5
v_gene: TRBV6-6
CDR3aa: CASTIAGDARETQYF
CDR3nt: TGTGCCAGCACCATAGCGGGGGATGCTCGGGAGACCCAGTACTTC

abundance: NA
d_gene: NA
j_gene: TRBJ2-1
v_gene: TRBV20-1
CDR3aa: CSAREIWRREQFF
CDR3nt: TGCAGTGCTAGGGAGATTTGGAGGCGGGAGCAGTTCTTC

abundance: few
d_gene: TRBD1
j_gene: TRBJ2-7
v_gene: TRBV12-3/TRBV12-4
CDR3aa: CASSKTGTGYYEQYF
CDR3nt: TGTGCCAGCAGCAAGACCGGGACAGGGTATTACGAGCAGTACTTC

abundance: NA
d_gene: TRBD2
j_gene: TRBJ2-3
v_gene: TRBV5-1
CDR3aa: CASSWRGLASTDTQYF
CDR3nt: TGCGCCAGCAGCTGGAGGGGACTAGCAAGCACAGATACGCAGTATTTT

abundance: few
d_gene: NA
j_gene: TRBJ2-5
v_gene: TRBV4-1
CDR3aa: CASSPSGVSQETQYF
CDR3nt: TGCGCCAGCAGCCCCTCCGGGGTTAGCCAAGAGACCCAGTACTTC

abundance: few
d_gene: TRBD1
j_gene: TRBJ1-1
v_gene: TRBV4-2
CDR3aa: CASSPERDRENTEAFF
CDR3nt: TGTGCCAGCAGTCCGGAGAGGGACAGGGAGAACACTGAAGCTTTCTTT

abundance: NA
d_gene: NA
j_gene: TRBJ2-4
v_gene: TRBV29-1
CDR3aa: CSVVGKNIQYF
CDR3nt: TGCAGCGTTGTGGGCAAAAACATTCAGTACTTC

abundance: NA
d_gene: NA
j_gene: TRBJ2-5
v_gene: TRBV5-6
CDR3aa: CASSGLEETQYF
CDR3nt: TGTGCCAGCAGCGGCTTGGAGGAGACCCAGTACTTC

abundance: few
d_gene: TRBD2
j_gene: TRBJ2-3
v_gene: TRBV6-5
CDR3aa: CASSYSGEVAGDHTDTQYF
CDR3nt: TGTGCCAGCAGTTACTCTGGGGAAGTAGCGGGAGACCACACAGATACGCAGTATTTT

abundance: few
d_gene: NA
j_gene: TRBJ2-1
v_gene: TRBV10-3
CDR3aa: CAIGQSDNEQFF
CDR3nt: TGTGCCATCGGACAGTCCGACAATGAGCAGTTCTTC

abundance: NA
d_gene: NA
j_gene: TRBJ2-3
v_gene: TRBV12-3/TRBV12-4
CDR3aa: CASSQRGGTDTQYF
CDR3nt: TGTGCCAGCAGTCAGAGAGGGGGGACAGATACGCAGTATTTT

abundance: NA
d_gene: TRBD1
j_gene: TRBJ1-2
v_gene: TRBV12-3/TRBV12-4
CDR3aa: CASSYRDRGRKDGYTF
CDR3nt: TGTGCCAGTAGTTACCGGGACAGGGGGCGAAAGGATGGCTACACCTTC

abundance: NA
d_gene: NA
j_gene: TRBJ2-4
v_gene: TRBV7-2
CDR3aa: CASSLQIAKNIQYF
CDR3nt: TGTGCCAGCAGCTTACAGATAGCCAAAAACATTCAGTACTTC

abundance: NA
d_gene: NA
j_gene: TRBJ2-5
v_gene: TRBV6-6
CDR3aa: CASRLLSDQETQYF
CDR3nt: TGTGCCAGCAGGCTGCTATCCGACCAAGAGACCCAGTACTTC

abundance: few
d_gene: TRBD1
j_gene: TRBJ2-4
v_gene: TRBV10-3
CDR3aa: CAISESGQGEGEYF
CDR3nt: TGTGCCATCAGTGAGTCTGGACAGGGTGAGGGGGAGTACTTC

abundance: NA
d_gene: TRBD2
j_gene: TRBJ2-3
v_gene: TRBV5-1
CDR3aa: CASSLESGGTDTQYF
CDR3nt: TGCGCCAGCAGCTTGGAAAGCGGGGGCACAGATACGCAGTATTTT